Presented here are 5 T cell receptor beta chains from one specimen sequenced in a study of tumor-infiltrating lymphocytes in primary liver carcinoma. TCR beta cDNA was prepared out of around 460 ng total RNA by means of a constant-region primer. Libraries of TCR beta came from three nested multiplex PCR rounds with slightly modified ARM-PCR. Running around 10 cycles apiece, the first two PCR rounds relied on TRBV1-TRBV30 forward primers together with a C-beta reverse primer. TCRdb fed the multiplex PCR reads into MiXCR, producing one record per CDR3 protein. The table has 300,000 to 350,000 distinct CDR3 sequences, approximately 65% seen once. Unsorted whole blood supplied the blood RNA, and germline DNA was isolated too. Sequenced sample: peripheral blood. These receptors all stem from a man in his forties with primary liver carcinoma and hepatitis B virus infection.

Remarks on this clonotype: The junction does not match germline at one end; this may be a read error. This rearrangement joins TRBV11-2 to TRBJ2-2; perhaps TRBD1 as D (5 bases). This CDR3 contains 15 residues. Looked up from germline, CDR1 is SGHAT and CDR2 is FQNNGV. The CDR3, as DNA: TGTGCCAGCAGCTTAGGGACACTGGACACCTGGGAGCTGTTTTTT. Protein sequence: CASSLGTLDTWELFF.

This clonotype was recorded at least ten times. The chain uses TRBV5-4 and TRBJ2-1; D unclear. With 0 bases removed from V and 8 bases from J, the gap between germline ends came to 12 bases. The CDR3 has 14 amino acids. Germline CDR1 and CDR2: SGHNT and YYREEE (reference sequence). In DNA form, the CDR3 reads TGTGCCAGCAGCTTGGCCAGCTACTGGGATGAGCAGTTCTTC. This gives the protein CASSLASYWDEQFF. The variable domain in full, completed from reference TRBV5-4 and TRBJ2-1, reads ETGVTQSPTHLIKTRGQQVTLRCSSQSGHNTVSWYQQALGQGPQFIFQYYREEENGRGNFPPRFSGLQFPNYSSELNVNALELDDSALYLCASSLASYWDEQFFGPGTRLTVL.

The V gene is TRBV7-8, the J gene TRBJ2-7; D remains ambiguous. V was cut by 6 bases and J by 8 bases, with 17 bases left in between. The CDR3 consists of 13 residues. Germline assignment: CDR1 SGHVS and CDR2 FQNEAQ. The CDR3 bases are TGTGCCAGCAGTCACTTCGTGGACCACAAGCAGTACTTC. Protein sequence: CASSHFVDHKQYF.

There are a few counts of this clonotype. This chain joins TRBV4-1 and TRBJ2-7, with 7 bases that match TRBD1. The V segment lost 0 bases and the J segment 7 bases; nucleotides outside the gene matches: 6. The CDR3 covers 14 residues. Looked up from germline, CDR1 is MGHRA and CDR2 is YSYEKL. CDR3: CASSQDRRGQEQYF. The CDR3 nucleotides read TGCGCCAGCAGCCAAGATAGAAGGGGGCAAGAGCAGTACTTC.

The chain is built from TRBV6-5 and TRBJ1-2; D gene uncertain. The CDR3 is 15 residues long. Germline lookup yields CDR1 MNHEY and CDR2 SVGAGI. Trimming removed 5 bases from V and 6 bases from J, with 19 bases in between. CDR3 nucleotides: TGTGCCAGCAGTGACGGAGAGCTTCCGAGGAATGGCTACACCTTC. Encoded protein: CASSDGELPRNGYTF.